This T cell receptor beta chain originates from a study of cytomegalovirus exposure and HLA in healthy donors. Study-wide findings and caveats: In a later analysis, CMV-associated beta chains were mostly HLA-associated, it appeared.

The V gene lost 3 bases and the J gene lost 2 bases, with 17 bases spanning the gap. CDR3 length: 16 residues. Per the germline V gene, CDR1 is SGHVS and CDR2 is FQNEAQ. The PCR made use of 60 Vbeta and 13 Jbeta primers. TCRdb keeps only in-frame clones here, not all; method: immunoSEQ multiplex PCR. The sample lists approximately 210,000 clones; 75% to 85% were seen once. As for this clone: The target antigen is unknown.

The genes are TRBV7-8 and TRBJ2-7; TRBD1 is a possible D gene (6 bases). Sequencing was performed on PBMCs. This TCR derives from a male donor in good health and CMV-seropositive. CDR3 in amino acids: CASSLGLGQGAYEQYF. The CDR3 DNA follows: TGTGCCAGCAGCTTGGGGTTGGGACAAGGGGCCTACGAGCAGTACTTC.